A selection of T cell receptor beta chains follows, all from one sample in a study of shared clonotypes between healthy human individuals. Profiling relied on immunoSEQ multiplex PCR, and the TCRdb table lists in-frame clones only, not all of them. This sample yields around 690,000 clones, of which about 90% are seen a single time; about 34% belongs to the top ten. What was sequenced was memory CD8+ T cells from PBMCs. These TCRs come from a man younger than 30 in good health. Some clones in this sample may be carry-over from other donors' samples. Both conserved end residues are part of each CDR3. Fields, in order: D gene, J gene, V gene, clone size, CDR3 DNA, CDR3 protein. The D gene is left open where the match is weak. Rows give clone size only sometimes, using once, few, many, or a class for an expanded clone.

NA | TRBJ1-1 | TRBV5-6 | NA | TGTGCCAGCGGAGGGAACACTGAAGCTTTCTTT | CASGGNTEAFF
NA | TRBJ1-5 | TRBV4-3 | once | TGCGCCAGCAGCCAAGTCCGGGACACCAATCAGCCCCAGCATTTT | CASSQVRDTNQPQHF
NA | TRBJ2-7 | TRBV7-9 | NA | TGTGCCAGCAGTCCAGGAGGCTACGAGCAGTACTTC | CASSPGGYEQYF
TRBD2 | TRBJ2-1 | TRBV27 | NA | TGTGCCAGCAGTTTATCGGGGCAGGGAGGGTACAATGAGCAGTTCTTC | CASSLSGQGGYNEQFF
TRBD1 | TRBJ1-1 | TRBV6-5 | NA | TGTGCCAGCAGCGAGAGGACAGGGTTAAGTTCTGAAGCTTTCTTT | CASSERTGLSSEAFF
TRBD2 | TRBJ2-7 | TRBV4-2 | once | TGTGCCAGCAGCCTTAGACTAGCGGGAGATGACGAGCAGTACTTC | CASSLRLAGDDEQYF
TRBD2 | TRBJ2-1 | TRBV5-4 | NA | TGTGCCAGCAGCCTAGCGGGAGGCCCTCACAATGAGCAGTTCTTC | CASSLAGGPHNEQFF
TRBD2 | TRBJ2-7 | TRBV7-8 | NA | TGTGCCAGCAGCTTTGAAAGGACTAGCGGATCCTACGAGCAGTACTTC | CASSFERTSGSYEQYF
NA | TRBJ2-2 | TRBV7-6 | NA | TGTGCCAGCAGCTTAGCGTCAGGGGCCCCGAGGACCGGGGAGCTGTTTTTT | CASSLASGAPRTGELFF
NA | TRBJ1-3 | TRBV11-2 | once | TGTGCCAGCAGCTTCCGTGCCACCATATATTTT | CASSFRATIYF
TRBD1 | TRBJ2-7 | TRBV29-1 | NA | TGCAGCGTTGTAAAGATGGTGTTGGGGGACAGGGTGTTCTACGAGCAGTACTTC | CSVVKMVLGDRVFYEQYF
TRBD2 | TRBJ2-1 | TRBV4-1 | NA | TGCGCCAGCAGCCTAAGCGGGATCTACAATGAGCAGTTCTTC | CASSLSGIYNEQFF
NA | TRBJ2-3 | TRBV4-2 | once | TGTGCCAGCAGCCAACCCAGGGGAGCGGCAGACACAGATACGCAGTATTTT | CASSQPRGAADTDTQYF
TRBD1 | TRBJ1-5 | TRBV19 | NA | TGTGCGACAGGGATTCCCCAGCATTTT | CATGIPQHF
TRBD1 | TRBJ2-4 | TRBV15 | NA | TGTGCCACCAGCAGGCAGATGTGGACAGGGAGTGTTATGGACATTCAGTACTTC | CATSRQMWTGSVMDIQYF
NA | TRBJ1-2 | TRBV5-4 | NA | TGTGCCAGCAGCTTGGGACAGACCCTCTATGGCTACACCTTC | CASSLGQTLYGYTF
TRBD2 | TRBJ2-7 | TRBV4-1 | once | TGCGCCAGCAGCCAAGTTGCTAGCGGGAGGAACGAGCAGTACTTC | CASSQVASGRNEQYF
TRBD1 | TRBJ1-2 | TRBV6-4 | NA | TGTGCCAGCAGGCCGGGACAGGGTATGGGCGGCTACACCTTC | CASRPGQGMGGYTF
NA | TRBJ2-1 | TRBV10-3 | NA | TGTGCCATCAGTGAGTTCGGAGCTGATAGCATAGGTTTCAATGAGCAGTTCTTC | CAISEFGADSIGFNEQFF
TRBD1 | TRBJ1-2 | TRBV9 | NA | TGTGCCAGCAGTACAGGGGGCCCTTATGGCTACACCTTC | CASSTGGPYGYTF
TRBD2 | TRBJ2-7 | TRBV29-1 | NA | TGCAGCGTTGAAATCTCTTGTAGCGGGGGCTCGAAGCAGTACTTC | CSVEISCSGGSKQYF
TRBD2 | TRBJ2-4 | TRBV6-5 | NA | TGTGCCAGCAGCACGGACTGGGAGGGAAGCATTCAGTACTTC | CASSTDWEGSIQYF
TRBD2 | TRBJ2-7 | TRBV27 | NA | TGTGCCAGCAGTTTATCGAAAAGCGGGACTTACGAGCAGTACTTC | CASSLSKSGTYEQYF
NA | TRBJ1-3 | TRBV9 | NA | TGTGCCAGCAGCGTGGCCGATATCTCTGGAAACACCATATATTTT | CASSVADISGNTIYF
NA | TRBJ2-5 | TRBV27 | NA | TGTGCCAGCAGTTTTCAGGGGTCGGCGCCTCGGAGGGAGACCCAGTACTTC | CASSFQGSAPRRETQYF
NA | TRBJ1-2 | TRBV6-5 | NA | TGTGCCTCCTTCCGGGACGGCTATGGCTACACCTTC | CASFRDGYGYTF
TRBD1 | TRBJ2-3 | TRBV9 | NA | TGTGCCAGCACCGGGACAGGGAACACAGATACGCAGTATTTT | CASTGTGNTDTQYF
TRBD1 | TRBJ1-2 | TRBV23-1 | NA | TGCGCCAGCAGTCAATCAGGGTCCAGGGGGAGTAATGGCTACACCTTC | CASSQSGSRGSNGYTF
NA | TRBJ1-2 | TRBV5-1 | NA | TGCGCCAGCAGCTCTATCGAAGGGCGCTATGGCTACACCTTC | CASSSIEGRYGYTF
TRBD2 | TRBJ2-7 | TRBV27 | NA | TGTGCCAGCACCCCATGGGCCGGGGGACTAGCGGGAGCTGGGGGCGAGCAGTACTTC | CASTPWAGGLAGAGGEQYF
NA | TRBJ1-1 | TRBV6-5 | NA | TGTGCCAGCAATGTTCGACAGTTGAACACTGAAGCTTTCTTT | CASNVRQLNTEAFF
NA | TRBJ1-2 | TRBV11-2 | NA | TGTGCCAGCAGCCAGCGCTACGGAGAAAACTATGGCTACACCTTC | CASSQRYGENYGYTF
TRBD2 | TRBJ2-3 | TRBV29-1 | NA | TGCAGCGTTGAAGATGCCACTAGCGCCCGCACAGATACGCAGTATTTT | CSVEDATSARTDTQYF
NA | TRBJ1-2 | TRBV27 | NA | TGTGCCAGCAGTTGGTACAGTGGATCGTACTATGGCTACACCTTC | CASSWYSGSYYGYTF
NA | TRBJ2-7 | TRBV27 | NA | TGTGCCAGCAGTTCCCGACAGGAGCAGTACTTC | CASSSRQEQYF
NA | TRBJ1-5 | TRBV28 | NA | TGTGCCAGCAGTTTCCCCGGGTATGGGCAGCCCCAGCATTTT | CASSFPGYGQPQHF
TRBD2 | TRBJ2-2 | TRBV28 | NA | TGTGCCAGCAGTCGACTAGCGGGTTTCGGGGAGCTGTTTTTT | CASSRLAGFGELFF
TRBD2 | TRBJ2-1 | TRBV9 | NA | TGTGCCAGCAGCCCCTCCGGTGGGACTAGCAATGAGCAGTTCTTC | CASSPSGGTSNEQFF
TRBD1 | TRBJ1-1 | TRBV28 | NA | TGTGCCAGCAGTTTTCCTCCGGGACAGGGGCTGGGGACTGAAGCTTTCTTT | CASSFPPGQGLGTEAFF
NA | TRBJ1-5 | TRBV23-1 | NA | TGCGCCAGCAGTCAATCGTTGCCTATCAATCAGCCCCAGCATTTT | CASSQSLPINQPQHF
NA | TRBJ2-2 | TRBV11-2 | NA | TGTGCCAGCAGCCGTGGGGAGCTGTTTTTT | CASSRGELFF
TRBD2 | TRBJ2-7 | TRBV27 | NA | TGTGCCAGCAGTTTAGGAGCGGGAGGGCCTTTTATCCGCGAGCAGTACTTC | CASSLGAGGPFIREQYF
TRBD1 | TRBJ2-7 | TRBV2 | NA | TGTGCCAGCAGTGAAGGGACAGGGGACTACGAGCAGTACTTC | CASSEGTGDYEQYF
NA | TRBJ1-1 | TRBV11-2 | NA | TGTGCCAGCAGCTTAGCGGACACGGATTACAACACTGAAGCTTTCTTT | CASSLADTDYNTEAFF
NA | TRBJ2-5 | TRBV6-1 | NA | TGTGCCAGCAGTGAAGTCTCCAGGCCGCAAGAGACCCAGTACTTC | CASSEVSRPQETQYF
NA | TRBJ1-3 | TRBV4-2 | once | TGTGCCAGCAGCCAGCCCCTAGGATGGGAAATCGCGGACACCATATATTTT | CASSQPLGWEIADTIYF
TRBD1 | TRBJ2-1 | TRBV27 | NA | TGTGCCAGCAGTTTATCGACAGGGATCTCCTACAATGAGCAGTTCTTC | CASSLSTGISYNEQFF
NA | TRBJ1-1 | TRBV4-1 | NA | TGCGCCAGCAGCCAATGGACAGAGATAAACACTGAAGCTTTCTTT | CASSQWTEINTEAFF
NA | TRBJ1-2 | TRBV11-3 | NA | TGTGCCAGCAGCTTAGGCCGGGGTTTGGCCACCTTC | CASSLGRGLATF
TRBD1 | TRBJ2-7 | TRBV4-1 | NA | TGCGCCAGCAGCCAGGGGACAGGGGGTTCCTACGAGCAGTACTTC | CASSQGTGGSYEQYF
NA | TRBJ1-1 | TRBV7-3 | few | TGTGCCAGCAGCCCCGACAGGAGTAAAGCTTTCTTT | CASSPDRSKAFF
NA | TRBJ1-2 | TRBV27 | NA | TGTGCCAGCAGTTTATCGAAAAGAGTCTATGGCTACACCTTC | CASSLSKRVYGYTF
NA | TRBJ2-1 | TRBV10-3 | once | TGTGCCATCAGTGAGTCGGCAGGGGTTCCCTACAATGAGCAGTTCTTC | CAISESAGVPYNEQFF
TRBD1 | TRBJ2-7 | TRBV5-8 | NA | TGTGCCAGCAGCTTGGCCGACAGGGGCCCCTACGAGCAGTACTTC | CASSLADRGPYEQYF
TRBD1 | TRBJ2-3 | TRBV19 | NA | TGTGCCAGTAGTAGGGACAGGGAAGGGGACACAGATACGCAGTATTTT | CASSRDREGDTDTQYF
TRBD2 | TRBJ2-1 | TRBV9 | NA | TGTGCCAGCAGCGTAGTTGGGACTAGCAGCTACAATGAGCAGTTCTTC | CASSVVGTSSYNEQFF
NA | TRBJ2-7 | TRBV6-5 | NA | TGTGCCAGCAGTTACTCCGCCAGACACTACGAGCAGTACTTC | CASSYSARHYEQYF
NA | TRBJ2-3 | TRBV12-5 | NA | TGTGCTAGTGGTTTTTACACCAGCACAGATACGCAGTATTTT | CASGFYTSTDTQYF
TRBD1 | TRBJ1-5 | TRBV28 | NA | TGTGCCAGCAGTGAGACAGGGGGCTATAGCAATCAGCCCCAGCATTTT | CASSETGGYSNQPQHF
NA | TRBJ1-1 | TRBV29-1 | NA | TGCAGCGTTTTGGGGGTCATGAACACTGAAGCTTTCTTT | CSVLGVMNTEAFF